The table lists the clone carrying this T cell receptor beta chain with a few counts. The CDR3 length is 12 residues. Trimming took 5 bases from V and 5 from J, leaving 10 bases between them. Germline CDR1 SEHNR, CDR2 FQNEAQ (reference sequence). Everyone who took part was roughly 18 to 89 years old, and they came from about 25 US areas. Assignments of participants to cohorts depended upon their own reported clinical history. This entry is derived from a study of blood T cell repertoires in COVID-19. Study in general: Samples came from the United States, Italy and Spain, spanning acute and convalescent COVID-19.

Generated by immunoSEQ multiplex PCR, the TCRdb table keeps only in-frame clones and is missing some. The sample comprises fewer than 400,000 clones, about 86% of which are singletons, and roughly a tenth rests with the top ten. The sample consisted of PBMCs or T cells enriched from blood (not recorded which). This clonotype was sampled from a woman aged 50 to 60 who had recovered from COVID-19. The chain combines TRBV7-9 with TRBJ2-7; D call uncertain. CDR3 coding DNA: TGTGCCAGCAGCGCCCGAGGCGACGAGCAGTACTTC. Translated: CASSARGDEQYF.